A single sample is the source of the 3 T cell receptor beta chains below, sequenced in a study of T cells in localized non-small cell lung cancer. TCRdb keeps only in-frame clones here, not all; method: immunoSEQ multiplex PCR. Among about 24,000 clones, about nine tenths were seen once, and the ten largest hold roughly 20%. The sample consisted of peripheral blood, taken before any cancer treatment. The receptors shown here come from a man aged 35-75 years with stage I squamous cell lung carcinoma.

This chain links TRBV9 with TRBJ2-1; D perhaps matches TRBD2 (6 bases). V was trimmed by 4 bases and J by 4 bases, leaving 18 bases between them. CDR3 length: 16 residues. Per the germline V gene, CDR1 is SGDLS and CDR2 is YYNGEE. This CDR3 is CASSLMEGPGYNEQFF. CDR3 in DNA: TGTGCCAGCAGCCTGATGGAGGGCCCTGGGTACAATGAGCAGTTCTTC.

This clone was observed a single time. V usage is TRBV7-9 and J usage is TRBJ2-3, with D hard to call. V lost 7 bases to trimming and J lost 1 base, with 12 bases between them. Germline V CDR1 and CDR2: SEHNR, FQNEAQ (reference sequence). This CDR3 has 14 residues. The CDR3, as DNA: TGTGCCAGCACTACAACCCAAGGCACAGATACGCAGTATTTT. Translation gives CASTTTQGTDTQYF.

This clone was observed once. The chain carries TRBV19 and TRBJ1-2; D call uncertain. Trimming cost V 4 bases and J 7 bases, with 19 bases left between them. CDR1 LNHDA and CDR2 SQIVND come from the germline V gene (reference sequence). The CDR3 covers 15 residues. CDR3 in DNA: TGTGCCAGTAGTACCCAGGCGAGAATCGGCGGTGGCTACACCTTC. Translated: CASSTQARIGGGYTF.